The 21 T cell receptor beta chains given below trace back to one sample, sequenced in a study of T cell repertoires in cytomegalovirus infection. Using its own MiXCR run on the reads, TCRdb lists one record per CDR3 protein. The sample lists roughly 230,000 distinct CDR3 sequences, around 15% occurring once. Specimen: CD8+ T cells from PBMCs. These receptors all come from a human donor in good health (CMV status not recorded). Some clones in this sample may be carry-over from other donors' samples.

CDR3 sequence reads: CATSGSLAGDVDEQFF. CDR3 nucleotides: TGTGCCACCAGCGGATCACTAGCGGGGGATGTCGATGAGCAGTTCTTC. This rearrangement joins TRBV15 to TRBJ2-1; 11 bases are a match to TRBD2. With V trimmed by 5 bases and J by 8 bases, 11 bases remained unmatched. The CDR3 is 16 amino acids. CDR1 and CDR2 from the germline V gene are LNHNV and YYDKDF (reference sequence). Full variable domain (remainder filled in from reference TRBV15 and TRBJ2-1): DAMVIQNPRYQVTQFGKPVTLSCSQTLNHNVMYWYQQKSSQAPKLLFHYYDKDFNNEADTPDNFQSRRPNTSFCFLDIRSPGLGDTAMYLCATSGSLAGDVDEQFFGPGTRLTVL.

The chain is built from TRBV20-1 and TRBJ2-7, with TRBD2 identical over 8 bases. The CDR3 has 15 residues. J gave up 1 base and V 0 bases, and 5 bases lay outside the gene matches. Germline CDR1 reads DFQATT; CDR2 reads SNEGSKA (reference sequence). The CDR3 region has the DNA TGCAGTGCTAGAGATATAGCGGGGATTTCCTACGAGCAGTACTTC. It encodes CSARDIAGISYEQYF.

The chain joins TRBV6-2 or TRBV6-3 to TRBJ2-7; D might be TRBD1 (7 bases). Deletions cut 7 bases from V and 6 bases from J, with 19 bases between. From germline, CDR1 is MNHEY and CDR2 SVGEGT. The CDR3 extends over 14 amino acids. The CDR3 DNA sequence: TGTGCCAGCACCGACAGGGCCTTGGAGGGCGAGCAGTACTTC. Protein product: CASTDRALEGEQYF.

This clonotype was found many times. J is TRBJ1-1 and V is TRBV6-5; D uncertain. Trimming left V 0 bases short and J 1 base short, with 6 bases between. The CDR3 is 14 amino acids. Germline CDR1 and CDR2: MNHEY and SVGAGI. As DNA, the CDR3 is TGTGCCAGCAGTTACTCGCAGCCGAACACTGAAGCTTTCTTT. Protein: CASSYSQPNTEAFF.

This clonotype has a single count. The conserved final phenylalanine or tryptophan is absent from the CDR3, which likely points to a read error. Here the CDR3 reads CASSLQVFEQYL. As DNA, the CDR3 is TGTGCCAGCAGCCTCCAGGTCTTCGAGCAGTACCTC. The chain uses TRBV7-9 and TRBJ2-7; D unresolved. This CDR3 comprises 12 residues. CDR1 SEHNR and CDR2 FQNEAQ come from the germline V gene (reference sequence). V shed 5 bases and J shed 6 bases, with 11 bases lying between them.

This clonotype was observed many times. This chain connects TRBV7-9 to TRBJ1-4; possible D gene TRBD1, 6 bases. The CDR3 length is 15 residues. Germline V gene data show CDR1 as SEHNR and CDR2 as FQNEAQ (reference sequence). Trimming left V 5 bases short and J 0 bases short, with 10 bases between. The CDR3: CASSAQGATNEKLFF. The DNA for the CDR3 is TGTGCCAGCAGCGCACAGGGAGCAACTAATGAAAAACTGTTTTTT.

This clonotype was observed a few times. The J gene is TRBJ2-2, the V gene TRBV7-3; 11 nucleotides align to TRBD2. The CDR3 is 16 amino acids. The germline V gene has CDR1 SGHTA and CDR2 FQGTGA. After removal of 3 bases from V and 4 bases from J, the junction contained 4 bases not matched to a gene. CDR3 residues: CASSFSGGAGTGELFF. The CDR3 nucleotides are TGTGCCAGCAGCTTTAGCGGGGGGGCCGGCACCGGGGAGCTGTTTTTT.

The CDR3 region is CASSPDRVGQFF. For the CDR3, the DNA is TGTGCCAGCAGCCCAGACAGGGTCGGGCAGTTCTTC. This chain joins TRBV5-6 and TRBJ2-1, with TRBD1 matching 7 bases. Trimming at V came to 4 bases and at J to 12 bases, leaving 7 bases not matched to a gene. The CDR3 has 12 residues. CDR1 SGHDT and CDR2 YYEEEE come from the germline V gene.

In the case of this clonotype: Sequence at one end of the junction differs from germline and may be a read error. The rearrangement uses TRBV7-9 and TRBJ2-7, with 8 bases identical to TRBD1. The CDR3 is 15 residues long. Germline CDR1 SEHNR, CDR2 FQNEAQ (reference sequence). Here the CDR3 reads CASSLRPGGIDELYF. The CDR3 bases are TGTGCCAGCAGCTTACGCCCAGGGGGCATCGACGAGCTGTACTTC.

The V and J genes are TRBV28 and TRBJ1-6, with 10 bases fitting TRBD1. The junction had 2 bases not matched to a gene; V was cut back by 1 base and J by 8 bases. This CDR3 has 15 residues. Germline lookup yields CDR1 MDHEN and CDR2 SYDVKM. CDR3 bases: TGTGCCAGCAGTTTATCCGGGACAGGGGATTCACCCCTCCACTTT. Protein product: CASSLSGTGDSPLHF.

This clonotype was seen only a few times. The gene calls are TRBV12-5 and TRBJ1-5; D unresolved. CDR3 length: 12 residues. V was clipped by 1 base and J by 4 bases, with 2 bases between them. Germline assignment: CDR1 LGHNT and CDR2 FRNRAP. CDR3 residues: CASGLGNQPQHF. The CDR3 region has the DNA TGTGCTAGTGGTTTGGGGAATCAGCCCCAGCATTTT.

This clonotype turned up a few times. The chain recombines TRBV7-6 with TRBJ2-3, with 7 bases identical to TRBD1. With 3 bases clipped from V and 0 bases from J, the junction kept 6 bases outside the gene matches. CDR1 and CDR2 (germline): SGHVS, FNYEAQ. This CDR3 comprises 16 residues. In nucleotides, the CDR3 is TGTGCCAGCAGCTTGCGACAGGGTTCTAGCACAGATACGCAGTATTTT. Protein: CASSLRQGSSTDTQYF.

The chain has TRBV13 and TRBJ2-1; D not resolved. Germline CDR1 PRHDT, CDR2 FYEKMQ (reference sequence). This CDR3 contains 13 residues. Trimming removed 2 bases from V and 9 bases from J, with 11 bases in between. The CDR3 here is CASSLSASTEQFF. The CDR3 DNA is TGTGCCAGCAGCTTATCGGCTAGTACTGAGCAGTTCTTC.

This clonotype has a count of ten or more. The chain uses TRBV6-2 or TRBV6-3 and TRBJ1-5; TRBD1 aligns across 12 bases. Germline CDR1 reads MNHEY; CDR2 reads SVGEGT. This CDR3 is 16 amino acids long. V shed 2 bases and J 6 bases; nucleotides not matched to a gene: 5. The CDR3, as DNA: TGTGCCAGCAGTTACGAGGGACAGGGGGCGCGTCAGCCCCAGCATTTT. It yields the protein CASSYEGQGARQPQHF.

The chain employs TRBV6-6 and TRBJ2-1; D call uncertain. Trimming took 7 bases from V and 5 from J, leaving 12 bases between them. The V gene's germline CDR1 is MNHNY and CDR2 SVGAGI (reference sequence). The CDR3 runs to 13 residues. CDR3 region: CASTPWANNEQFF. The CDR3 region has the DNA TGTGCCAGCACCCCCTGGGCTAACAATGAGCAGTTCTTC.

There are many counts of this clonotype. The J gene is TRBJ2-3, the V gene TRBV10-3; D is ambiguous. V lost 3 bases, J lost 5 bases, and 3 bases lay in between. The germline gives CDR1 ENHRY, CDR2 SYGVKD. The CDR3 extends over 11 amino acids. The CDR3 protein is CAISEEDTQYF. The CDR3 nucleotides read TGTGCCATCAGTGAAGAAGATACGCAGTATTTT.

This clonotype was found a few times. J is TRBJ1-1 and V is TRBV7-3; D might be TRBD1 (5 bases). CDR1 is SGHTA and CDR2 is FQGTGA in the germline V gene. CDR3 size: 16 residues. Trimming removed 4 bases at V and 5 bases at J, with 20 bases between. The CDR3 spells CASSSKGGRVGTEAFF. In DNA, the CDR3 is TGTGCCAGCAGCTCGAAAGGTGGCAGGGTCGGGACTGAAGCTTTCTTT.

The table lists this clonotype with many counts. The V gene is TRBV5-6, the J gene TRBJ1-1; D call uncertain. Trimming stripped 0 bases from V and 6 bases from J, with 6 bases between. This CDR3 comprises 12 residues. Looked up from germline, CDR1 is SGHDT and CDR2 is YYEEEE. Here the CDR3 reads CASSLVSSEAFF. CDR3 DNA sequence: TGTGCCAGCAGCTTGGTAAGTTCTGAAGCTTTCTTT.

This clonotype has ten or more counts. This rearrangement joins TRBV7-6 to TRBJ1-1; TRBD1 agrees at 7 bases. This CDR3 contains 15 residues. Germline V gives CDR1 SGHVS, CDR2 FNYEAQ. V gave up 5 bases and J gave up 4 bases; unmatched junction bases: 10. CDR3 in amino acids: CASSRQGADGTEAFF. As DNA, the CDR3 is TGTGCCAGCAGCCGACAGGGAGCTGATGGCACTGAAGCTTTCTTT.

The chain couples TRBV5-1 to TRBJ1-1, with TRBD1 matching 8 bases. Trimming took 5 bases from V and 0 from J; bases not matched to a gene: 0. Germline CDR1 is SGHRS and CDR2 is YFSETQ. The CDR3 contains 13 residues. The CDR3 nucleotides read TGCGCCAGCAGGGGACAGGTGAACACTGAAGCTTTCTTT. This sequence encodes CASRGQVNTEAFF.

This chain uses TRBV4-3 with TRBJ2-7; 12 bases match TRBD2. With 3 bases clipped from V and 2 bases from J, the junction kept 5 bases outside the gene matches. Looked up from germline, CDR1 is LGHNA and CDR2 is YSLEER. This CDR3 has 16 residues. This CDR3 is CASSHGTSGSAYEQYF. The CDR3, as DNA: TGCGCCAGCAGCCACGGGACTAGCGGGTCAGCCTACGAGCAGTACTTC.